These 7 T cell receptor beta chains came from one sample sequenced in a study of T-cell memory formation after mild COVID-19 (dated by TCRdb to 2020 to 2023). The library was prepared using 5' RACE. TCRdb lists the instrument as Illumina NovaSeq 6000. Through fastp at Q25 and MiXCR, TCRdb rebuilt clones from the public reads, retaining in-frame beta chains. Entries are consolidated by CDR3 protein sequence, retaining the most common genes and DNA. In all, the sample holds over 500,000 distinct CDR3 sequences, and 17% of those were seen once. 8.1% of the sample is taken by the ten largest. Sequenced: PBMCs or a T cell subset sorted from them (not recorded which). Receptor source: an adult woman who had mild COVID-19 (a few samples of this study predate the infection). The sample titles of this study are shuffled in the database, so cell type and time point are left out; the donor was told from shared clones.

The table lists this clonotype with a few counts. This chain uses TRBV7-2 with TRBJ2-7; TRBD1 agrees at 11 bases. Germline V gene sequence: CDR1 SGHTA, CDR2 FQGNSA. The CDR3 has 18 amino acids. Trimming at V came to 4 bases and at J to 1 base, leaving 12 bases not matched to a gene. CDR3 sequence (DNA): TGTGCCAGCAGCTGGACAGGGGGCGTTGGGAGTTCGTCCTACGAGCAGTACTTC. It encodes CASSWTGGVGSSSYEQYF.

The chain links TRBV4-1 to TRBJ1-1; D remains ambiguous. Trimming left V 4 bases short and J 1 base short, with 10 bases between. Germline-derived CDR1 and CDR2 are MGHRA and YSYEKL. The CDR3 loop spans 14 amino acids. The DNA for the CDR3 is TGCGCCAGCAGCCGACCACAGCAGAACACTGAAGCTTTCTTT. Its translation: CASSRPQQNTEAFF.

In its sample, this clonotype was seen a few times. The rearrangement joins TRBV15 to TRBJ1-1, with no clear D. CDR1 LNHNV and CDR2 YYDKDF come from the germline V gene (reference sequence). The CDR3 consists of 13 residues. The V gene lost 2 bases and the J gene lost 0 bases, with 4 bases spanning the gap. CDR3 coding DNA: TGTGCCACCAGCAGACAGATGAACACTGAAGCTTTCTTT. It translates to CATSRQMNTEAFF.

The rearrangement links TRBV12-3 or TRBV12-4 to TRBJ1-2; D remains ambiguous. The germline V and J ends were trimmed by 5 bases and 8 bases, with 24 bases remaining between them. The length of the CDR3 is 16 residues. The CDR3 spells CASSNTVGRFSLGYTF. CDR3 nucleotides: TGTGCCAGCAGTAATACGGTAGGCAGGTTCTCGCTCGGCTACACCTTC.

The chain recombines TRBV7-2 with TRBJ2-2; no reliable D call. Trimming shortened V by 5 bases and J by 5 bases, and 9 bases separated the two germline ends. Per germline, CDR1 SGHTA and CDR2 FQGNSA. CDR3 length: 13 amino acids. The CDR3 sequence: CASSDRATGELFF. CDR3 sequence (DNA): TGTGCCAGCAGCGATCGAGCGACCGGGGAGCTGTTTTTT.

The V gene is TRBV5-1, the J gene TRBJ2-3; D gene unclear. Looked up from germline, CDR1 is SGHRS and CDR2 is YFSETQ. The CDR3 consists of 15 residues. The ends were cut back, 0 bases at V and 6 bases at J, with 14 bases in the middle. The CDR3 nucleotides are TGCGCCAGCAGCTTGGGGGCCCCGGAAGAGGATACGCAGTATTTT. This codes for CASSLGAPEEDTQYF.

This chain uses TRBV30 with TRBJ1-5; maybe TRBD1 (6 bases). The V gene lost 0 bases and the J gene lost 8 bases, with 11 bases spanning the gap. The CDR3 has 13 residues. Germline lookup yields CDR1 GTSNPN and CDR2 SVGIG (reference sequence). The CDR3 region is CAWSVGGAKPQHF. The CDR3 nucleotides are TGTGCCTGGAGTGTAGGGGGGGCTAAGCCCCAGCATTTT.